This entry lists 16 T cell receptor beta chains sequenced from one sample in a study of CD8 T cells in ankylosing spondylitis. TCRdb fed the 5' RACE reads into MiXCR, producing one record per CDR3 protein. Among 300,000 to 400,000 distinct CDR3 sequences, approximately 14% were seen once, and the ten largest hold roughly 1.1%. Source material: blood, either unsorted or a sorted T cell fraction (not recorded which). The source is a male donor with ankylosing spondylitis or in good health (not recorded which).

This rearrangement joins TRBV3-1 to TRBJ2-1; no reliable D call. V was pared by 0 bases and J by 7 bases, with 10 bases between. Per the germline V gene, CDR1 is LGHDT and CDR2 is YNNKEL (reference sequence). CDR3 length: 14 amino acids. CDR3 in amino acids: CASSQEPLGNEQFF. CDR3 in DNA: TGTGCCAGCAGCCAAGAACCTTTGGGGAATGAGCAGTTCTTC.

V usage is TRBV24-1 and J usage is TRBJ2-3; 10 bases align to TRBD2. CDR1 is KGHDR and CDR2 is SFDVKD in the germline V gene. V lost 3 bases, J lost 2 bases, and 4 bases stayed unmatched. The CDR3 contains 16 residues. CDR3: CATSDVAGGSTDTQYF. As DNA, the CDR3 is TGTGCCACCAGTGATGTAGCGGGGGGTTCCACAGATACGCAGTATTTT.

This clonotype was recorded many times. This chain links TRBV18 with TRBJ1-1; 7 positions match TRBD1. Per the germline V gene, CDR1 is KGHSH and CDR2 is LQKENI. With 4 bases clipped from V and 4 bases from J, the junction kept 12 bases outside the gene matches. The CDR3 has 16 residues. The CDR3 DNA sequence: TGTGCCAGCTCACTAAATCGACAGGGATCGAGCACTGAAGCTTTCTTT. Translated: CASSLNRQGSSTEAFF.

This chain links TRBV20-1 with TRBJ1-1; no definite D call. V dropped 0 bases and J dropped 1 base, with 9 bases sitting between them. Germline V CDR1 and CDR2: DFQATT, SNEGSKA (reference sequence). The length of the CDR3 is 14 residues. Written as DNA, the CDR3 is TGCAGTGCTAGAGATATTAACGCGAACACTGAAGCTTTCTTT. Amino acid sequence: CSARDINANTEAFF.

The chain links TRBV24-1 to TRBJ2-5; D is unclear. The germline CDR1 and CDR2 sequences are KGHDR and SFDVKD. Trimming took off 2 bases at V and 5 bases at J, with 8 bases between the two ends. This CDR3 is 13 amino acids long. The CDR3 is CATSDSGAETQYF. DNA of the CDR3: TGTGCCACCAGTGATTCGGGCGCGGAGACCCAGTACTTC.

This clonotype was detected only a few times. V usage is TRBV7-9 and J usage is TRBJ1-2; D remains ambiguous. Germline CDR1 is SEHNR and CDR2 is FQNEAQ (reference sequence). V was shortened by 3 bases and J by 8 bases, with 19 bases between the two germline ends. The CDR3 is 15 amino acids. CDR3 bases: TGTGCCAGCAGCTTCCTCATAGGGCCGGGTGGAGGCTACACCTTC. This translates into CASSFLIGPGGGYTF.

Only a few counts were recorded for this clonotype. The chain recombines TRBV7-9 with TRBJ2-2; tentatively, D is TRBD1 (5 bases). There are 14 residues in the CDR3. CDR1 is SEHNR and CDR2 is FQNEAQ in the germline V gene (reference sequence). Trimming cost V 2 bases and J 3 bases, with 7 bases left between them. Here the CDR3 DNA reads TGTGCCAGCAGCTTAAAGACAGACACCGGGGAGCTGTTTTTT. Protein: CASSLKTDTGELFF.

This sequence joins TRBV5-1 and TRBJ2-3, with a tentative D call TRBD2 (6 bases). CDR3 length equals 14 residues. V was trimmed by 10 bases and J by 0 bases, leaving 15 bases between them. Germline-derived CDR1 and CDR2 are SGHRS and YFSETQ. DNA of the CDR3: TGCGCCTCACGGGGGTCCGTTAGCACAGATACGCAGTATTTT. It translates to CASRGSVSTDTQYF. The entire variable domain, with the rest obtained from reference TRBV5-1 and TRBJ2-3, is as follows: KAGVTQTPRYLIKTRGQQVTLSCSPISGHRSVSWYQQTPGQGLQFLFEYFSETQRNKGNFPGRFSGRQFSNSRSEMNVSTLELGDSALYLCASRGSVSTDTQYFGPGTRLTVL.

The rearrangement links TRBV20-1 to TRBJ2-5, with D perhaps matching TRBD2 (7 bases). The CDR3 has 13 amino acids. CDR1 is DFQATT and CDR2 is SNEGSKA in the germline V gene (reference sequence). Trimming removed 3 bases from V and 5 bases from J, with 13 bases in between. CDR3 amino acids: CSASGGPEETQYF. DNA of the CDR3: TGCAGTGCTAGCGGGGGGCCTGAGGAGACCCAGTACTTC.

The gene calls are TRBV7-9 and TRBJ1-1; 7 bases agree with TRBD1. Germline CDR1 and CDR2: SEHNR and FQNEAQ (reference sequence). Losses at the gene ends were 8 bases for V and 1 base for J; bases not matched to a gene: 10. CDR3 size: 15 residues. CDR3 sequence reads: CASGLTGNENTEAFF. The DNA for the CDR3 is TGTGCCAGCGGCCTGACAGGGAATGAGAACACTGAAGCTTTCTTT.

This clonotype was counted a few times. This chain connects TRBV4-1 to TRBJ1-4, with a weak D call TRBD1 (5 bases). This CDR3 has 16 amino acids. CDR1 and CDR2 (germline): MGHRA, YSYEKL. V was clipped by 1 base and J by 8 bases, with 17 bases between them. CDR3 sequence reads: CASSQVVLQGGEKLFF. The CDR3 DNA follows: TGCGCCAGCAGCCAAGTGGTTCTCCAGGGAGGCGAAAAACTGTTTTTT.

This clonotype was observed a handful of times. The rearrangement joins TRBV25-1 to TRBJ1-2; no firm D call. Trimming stripped 5 bases from V and 6 bases from J, with 19 bases between. CDR3 length: 15 residues. The germline gives CDR1 MGHDK, CDR2 SYGVNS. CDR3 DNA: TGTGCCAGCAGTCCCCGACTTATTTTTGGGAATGGCTACACCTTC. This encodes CASSPRLIFGNGYTF.

There are a few counts of this clonotype. The J gene is TRBJ2-1, the V gene TRBV20-1; D call uncertain. The V gene's germline CDR1 is DFQATT and CDR2 SNEGSKA (reference sequence). This CDR3 is 14 amino acids long. Trimming removed 6 bases from V and 6 bases from J, with 18 bases in between. The CDR3 is CSACLPQSPNEQFF. The CDR3, as DNA: TGCAGTGCCTGCCTCCCGCAGAGTCCCAATGAGCAGTTCTTC.

J is TRBJ1-1 and V is TRBV12-3 or TRBV12-4, with TRBD1 identical over 7 bases. The CDR3 has 13 amino acids. The ends lost 7 bases at V and 9 bases at J; junction bases unmatched: 11. CDR3 region: CASTRDSPAQAFF. For the CDR3, the DNA is TGTGCCAGCACTAGGGACAGTCCAGCCCAAGCTTTCTTT.

The V gene is TRBV6-5, the J gene TRBJ1-2; no clear D gene. Trimming shortened V by 0 bases and J by 7 bases, and 21 bases separated the two germline ends. CDR1 is MNHEY, CDR2 SVGAGI, per germline. CDR3 length equals 17 residues. The CDR3 here is CASSYSNVGSRISGYTF. The CDR3 DNA is TGTGCCAGCAGTTACTCGAACGTTGGGTCCAGGATTTCTGGCTACACCTTC.

The chain links TRBV5-1 to TRBJ1-4, with a possible D match to TRBD1 (6 bases). CDR1 SGHRS and CDR2 YFSETQ come from the germline V gene. The CDR3 extends over 14 amino acids. Trimming took off 4 bases at V and 8 bases at J, with 15 bases between the two ends. The CDR3 nucleotides are TGCGCCAGCAGCCCTGGGGCAGGGGAGGAAAAACTGTTTTTT. Protein sequence: CASSPGAGEEKLFF.